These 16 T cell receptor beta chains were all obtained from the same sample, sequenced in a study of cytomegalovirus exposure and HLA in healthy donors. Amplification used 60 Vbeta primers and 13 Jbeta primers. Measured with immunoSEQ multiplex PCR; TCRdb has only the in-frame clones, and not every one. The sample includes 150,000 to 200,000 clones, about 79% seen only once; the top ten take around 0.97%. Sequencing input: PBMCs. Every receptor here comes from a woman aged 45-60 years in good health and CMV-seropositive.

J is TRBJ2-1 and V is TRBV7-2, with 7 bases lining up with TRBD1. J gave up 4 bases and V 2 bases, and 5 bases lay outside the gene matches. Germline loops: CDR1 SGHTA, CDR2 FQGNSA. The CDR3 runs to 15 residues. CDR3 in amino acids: CASSLMTGPYNEQFF. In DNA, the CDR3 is TGTGCCAGCAGCTTAATGACAGGGCCTTACAATGAGCAGTTCTTC.

This CDR3 is CASKNRDEKLFF. CDR3 bases: TGTGCCAGCAAAAACAGGGACGAAAAACTGTTTTTT. This chain joins TRBV2 and TRBJ1-4; TRBD1 might be the D (6 bases). The germline V and J ends were trimmed by 7 bases and 8 bases, with 11 bases remaining between them. From germline, CDR1 is SNHLY and CDR2 FYNNEI. CDR3 size: 12 residues. Drawing the rest from reference TRBV2 and TRBJ1-4, the complete variable domain is EPEVTQTPSHQVTQMGQEVILRCVPISNHLYFYWYRQILGQKVEFLVSFYNNEISEKSEIFDDQFSVERPDGSNFTLKIRSTKLEDSAMYFCASKNRDEKLFFGSGTQLSVL.

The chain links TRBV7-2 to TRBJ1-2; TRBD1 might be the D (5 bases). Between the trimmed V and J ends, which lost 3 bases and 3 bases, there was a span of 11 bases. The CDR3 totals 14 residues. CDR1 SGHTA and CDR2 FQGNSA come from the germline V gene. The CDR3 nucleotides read TGTGCCAGCAGCTTCCAGCCGGGGGACTATGGCTACACCTTC. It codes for CASSFQPGDYGYTF.

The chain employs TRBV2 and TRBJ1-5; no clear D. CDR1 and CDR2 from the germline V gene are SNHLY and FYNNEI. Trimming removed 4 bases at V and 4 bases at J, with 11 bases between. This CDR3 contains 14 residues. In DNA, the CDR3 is TGTGCCAGCAGTGTCAGAGACAAAAATCAGCCCCAGCATTTT. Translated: CASSVRDKNQPQHF.

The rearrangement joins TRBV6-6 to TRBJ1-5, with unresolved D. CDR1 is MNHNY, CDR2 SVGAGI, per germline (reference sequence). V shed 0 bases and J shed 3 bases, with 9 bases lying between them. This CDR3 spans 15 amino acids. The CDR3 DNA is TGTGCCAGCAGTTACTCGAATGAGTACAATCAGCCCCAGCATTTT. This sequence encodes CASSYSNEYNQPQHF.

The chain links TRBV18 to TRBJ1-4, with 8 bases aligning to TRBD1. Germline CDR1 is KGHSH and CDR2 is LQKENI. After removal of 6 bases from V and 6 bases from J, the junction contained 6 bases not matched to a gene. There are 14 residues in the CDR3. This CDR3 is CASSAGGADEKLFF. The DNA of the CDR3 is TGTGCCAGCTCGGCAGGGGGCGCGGATGAAAAACTGTTTTTT. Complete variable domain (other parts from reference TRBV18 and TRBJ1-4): NAGVMQNPRHLVRRRGQEARLRCSPMKGHSHVYWYRQLPEEGLKFMVYLQKENIIDESGMPKERFSAEFPKEGPSILRIQQVVRGDSAAYFCASSAGGADEKLFFGSGTQLSVL.

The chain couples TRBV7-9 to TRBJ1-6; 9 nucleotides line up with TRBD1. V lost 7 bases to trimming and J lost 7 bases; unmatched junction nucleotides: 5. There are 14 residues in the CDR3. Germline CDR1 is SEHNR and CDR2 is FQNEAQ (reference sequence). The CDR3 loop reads CASTPGQGNSPLHF. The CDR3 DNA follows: TGTGCCAGCACTCCGGGACAGGGAAATTCACCCCTCCACTTT.

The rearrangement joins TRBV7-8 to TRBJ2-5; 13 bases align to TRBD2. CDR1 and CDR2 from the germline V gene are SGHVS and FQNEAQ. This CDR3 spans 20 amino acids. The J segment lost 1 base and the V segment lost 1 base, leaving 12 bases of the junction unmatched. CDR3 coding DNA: TGTGCCAGCAGCTTAGGAGTAGGGACTAGCGGGATTTCGGTCCAAGAGACCCAGTACTTC. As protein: CASSLGVGTSGISVQETQYF. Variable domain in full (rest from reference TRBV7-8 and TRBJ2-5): GAGVSQSPRYKVAKRGQDVALRCDPISGHVSLFWYQQALGQGPEFLTYFQNEAQLDKSGLPSDRFFAERPEGSVSTLKIQRTQQEDSAVYLCASSLGVGTSGISVQETQYFGPGTRLLVL.

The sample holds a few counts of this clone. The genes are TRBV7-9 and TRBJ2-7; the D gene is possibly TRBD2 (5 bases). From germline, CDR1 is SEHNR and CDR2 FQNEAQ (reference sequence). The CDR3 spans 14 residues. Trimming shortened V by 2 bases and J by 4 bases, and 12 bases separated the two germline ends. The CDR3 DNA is TGTGCCAGCAGCTTATCGGGGATTCAGTACGAGCAGTACTTC. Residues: CASSLSGIQYEQYF.

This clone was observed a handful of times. CDR3 sequence: CASSLDPGIYNEQFF. The DNA of the CDR3 is TGTGCCAGCAGCTTAGACCCTGGCATCTACAATGAGCAGTTCTTC. The V call is TRBV7-2, the J call TRBJ2-1; D is ambiguous. V was shortened by 1 base and J by 3 bases, with 10 bases between the two germline ends. This CDR3 spans 15 amino acids. Germline V gene sequence: CDR1 SGHTA, CDR2 FQGNSA.

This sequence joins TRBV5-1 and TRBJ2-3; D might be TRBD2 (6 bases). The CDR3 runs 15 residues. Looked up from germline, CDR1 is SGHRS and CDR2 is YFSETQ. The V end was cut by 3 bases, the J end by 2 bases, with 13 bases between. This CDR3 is CASSSGRGFTDTQYF. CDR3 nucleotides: TGCGCCAGCAGCTCCGGGCGGGGCTTCACAGATACGCAGTATTTT.

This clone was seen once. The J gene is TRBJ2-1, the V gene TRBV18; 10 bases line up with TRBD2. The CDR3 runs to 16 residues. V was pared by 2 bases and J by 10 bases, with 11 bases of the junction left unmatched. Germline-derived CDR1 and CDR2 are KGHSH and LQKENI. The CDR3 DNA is TGTGCCAGCTCACCAAGGGGCAGCGGGGGGGCCGGGGAGCAGTTCTTC. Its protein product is CASSPRGSGGAGEQFF.

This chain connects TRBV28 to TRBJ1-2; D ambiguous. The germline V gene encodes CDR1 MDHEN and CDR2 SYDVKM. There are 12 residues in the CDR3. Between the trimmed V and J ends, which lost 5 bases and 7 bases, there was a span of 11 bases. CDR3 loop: CASSRSGSGYTF. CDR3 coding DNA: TGTGCCAGCAGTAGATCGGGGAGTGGCTACACCTTC.

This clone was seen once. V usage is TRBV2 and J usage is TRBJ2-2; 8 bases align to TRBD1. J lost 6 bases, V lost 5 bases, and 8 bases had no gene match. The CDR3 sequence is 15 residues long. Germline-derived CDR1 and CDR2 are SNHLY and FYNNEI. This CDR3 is CASSLRTGQPGELFF. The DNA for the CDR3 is TGTGCCAGCAGTCTCCGGACAGGGCAACCCGGGGAGCTGTTTTTT.

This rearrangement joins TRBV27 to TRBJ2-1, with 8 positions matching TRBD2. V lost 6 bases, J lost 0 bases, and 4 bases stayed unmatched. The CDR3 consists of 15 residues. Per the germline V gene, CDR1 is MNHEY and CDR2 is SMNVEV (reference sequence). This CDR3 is CASSLAGLSYNEQFF. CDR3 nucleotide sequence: TGTGCCAGCAGCCTAGCGGGTCTCTCCTACAATGAGCAGTTCTTC.

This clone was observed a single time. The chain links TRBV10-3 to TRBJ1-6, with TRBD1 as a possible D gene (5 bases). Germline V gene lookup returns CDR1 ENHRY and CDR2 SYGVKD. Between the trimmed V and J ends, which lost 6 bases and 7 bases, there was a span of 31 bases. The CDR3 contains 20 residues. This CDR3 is CAISIDGSGVGGSGNSPLHF. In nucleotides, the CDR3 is TGTGCCATCAGCATAGACGGAAGTGGGGTTGGGGGGTCTGGGAATTCACCCCTCCACTTT.